This is a list of T cell receptor beta chains from one sample in a study of cytomegalovirus exposure and HLA in healthy donors. Repertoires were generated with immunoSEQ multiplex PCR, while TCRdb's copy carries only in-frame clones and drops some. The sample includes about 150,000 clones, less than 85% seen only once; the top ten take roughly 1.9%. What was sequenced was PBMCs. The receptor set was obtained from a woman aged 55-70 years in good health and CMV-seropositive. CDR3s leave out the opening cysteine and the closing phenylalanine or tryptophan. A clone size is listed for some rows: how often the clone was seen (once, few, many), or a class if it is expanded.

V gene,CDR3 length,J gene,clone size,CDR3 protein
TRBV7-9,12,TRBJ1-5,-,ASSLDASNQPQH
TRBV19,11,TRBJ2-2,once,ASSEGNTGELF
TRBV30,10,TRBJ1-2,once,AWRTGREGYT
TRBV9,11,TRBJ1-1,-,ASTPEAGGEAF
TRBV19,12,TRBJ1-1,-,ASSIRGGQGGAF
TRBV19,13,TRBJ1-1,-,ASSTPFGQGVGAF
TRBV27,12,TRBJ1-2,once,ASAGSGVSNGYT
TRBV28,13,TRBJ1-2,-,ASSLSLGQGDGYT
TRBV2,13,TRBJ2-1,-,ASSGGQGDYNEQF
TRBV10-3,12,TRBJ1-1,-,AISTGTGNTEAF
TRBV28,10,TRBJ1-2,-,ASSMAVYGYT
TRBV9,14,TRBJ2-7,-,ASSVSPSGSYYEQY
TRBV6-5,12,TRBJ1-5,-,ASSRDRVNQPQH
TRBV4-1,12,TRBJ2-1,-,ASSQADRVNEQF
TRBV28,13,TRBJ1-2,few,ASTFGDRGIFGYT
TRBV2,13,TRBJ2-5,-,ASSDLAGAIETQY
TRBV28,13,TRBJ1-2,once,ASSSKGAANYGYT
TRBV19,10,TRBJ1-1,-,ASSIEKAGAF
TRBV6-5,9,TRBJ1-1,few,ASMVLDEAF
TRBV11-1,13,TRBJ2-1,once,ASSSGLYSYNEQF
TRBV5-1,11,TRBJ2-7,-,ASSLGQGGEQY
TRBV7-9,13,TRBJ1-1,-,ASSLDPGLNTEAF